This T cell receptor (beta chain) was sequenced for a study of T cell changes during pregnancy in multiple sclerosis. This clone was observed a single time. V shed 3 bases, J shed 10 bases, and the junction held 2 bases outside the gene matches. Looked up from germline, CDR1 is MNHNS and CDR2 is SASEGT. The CDR3 contains 14 residues. Clones were read by immunoSEQ multiplex PCR, and TCRdb kept only the in-frame ones, dropping some. The profile shows 20,000 to 25,000 clones, roughly 90% of them singletons. Here the sequenced sample was CD8+ T cells from peripheral blood mononuclear cells, taken in the second trimester of pregnancy. This TCR was recovered from a female donor in good health, enrolled as a control in a pregnancy study. This chain connects TRBV6-1 to TRBJ2-1; 14 nucleotides line up with TRBD2. CDR3 in DNA: TGTGCCAGCAGTGAGTGGACTAGCGGGGGGGAGCAGTTCTTC. Protein sequence: CASSEWTSGGEQFF.